A selection of T cell receptor beta chains follows, all from one sample in a study of cytomegalovirus exposure and HLA in healthy donors. Some clones are missing from TCRdb's copy, which holds only in-frame ones; the method was immunoSEQ multiplex PCR. The sample contains over 250,000 clones, roughly 87% of which appear only once. Sequenced input: PBMCs. These receptors originate from a woman aged 25 to 45 in good health and CMV-seropositive. Both conserved end residues are trimmed from each CDR3.

>TRBV5-1
ASSRDRKETQY
>TRBV28
ASKYRGHVGELF
>TRBV10-3
AISGSGSNQPQH
>TRBV28
ASSSVVGNEQF
>TRBV4-3
ASSQDRGGVSTDTQY
>TRBV15
ATSVGTGLYEQY
>TRBV18
ASSPSGGGYGYT
>TRBV30
AWSVSLGQFHEQY
>TRBV27
ASSLQRSTDTQY
>TRBV27
ASRAGDTTNEKLF
>TRBV15
ATSGGRYSNQPQH
>TRBV9
ASSVDHYNEQF
>TRBV4-2
ASSQGWGGYEQY
>TRBV27
ASSLGQLNGYT
>TRBV2
ASSVRQGGASWAPLH
>TRBV6-4
ASSDSWGGTDTQY
>TRBV4-2
ASSPSSTRGYQPQH
>TRBV7-6
ASSLAGNTGELF
>TRBV27
ASSLQGRTEAF
>TRBV9
ASRSYSGLAGESYNEQF
>TRBV2
ASRPHRGGTEAF
>TRBV4-3
ASSKGWAGDQPQH
>TRBV7-2
ASAQPGYEQY
>TRBV6-5
ASSYSAREQTQY
>TRBV4-3
ASSRVGGYTYNEQF
>TRBV9
ASSVGDTDQETQY
>TRBV28
ASSLPGQKAF
>TRBV7-8
ASSLALGQSSYNSPLH
>TRBV7-2
ASSLAAGSLETQY
>TRBV6-4
ASSDGQREVHEQF
>TRBV10-1
ASSRRVRDRKNIQY
>TRBV10-3
AIKRRGQGDGYT